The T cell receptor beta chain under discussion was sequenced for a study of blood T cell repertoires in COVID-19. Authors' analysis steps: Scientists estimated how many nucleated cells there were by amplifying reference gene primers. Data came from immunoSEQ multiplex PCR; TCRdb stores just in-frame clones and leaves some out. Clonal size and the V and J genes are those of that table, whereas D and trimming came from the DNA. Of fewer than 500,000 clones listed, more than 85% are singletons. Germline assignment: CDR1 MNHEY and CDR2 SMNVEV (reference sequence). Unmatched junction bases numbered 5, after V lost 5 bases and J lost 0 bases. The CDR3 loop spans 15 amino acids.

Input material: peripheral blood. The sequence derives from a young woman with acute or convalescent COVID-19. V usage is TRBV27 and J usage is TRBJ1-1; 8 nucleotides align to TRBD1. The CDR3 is CASSLNRGMNTEAFF. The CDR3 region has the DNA TGTGCCAGCAGTCTGAACAGGGGGATGAACACTGAAGCTTTCTTT.